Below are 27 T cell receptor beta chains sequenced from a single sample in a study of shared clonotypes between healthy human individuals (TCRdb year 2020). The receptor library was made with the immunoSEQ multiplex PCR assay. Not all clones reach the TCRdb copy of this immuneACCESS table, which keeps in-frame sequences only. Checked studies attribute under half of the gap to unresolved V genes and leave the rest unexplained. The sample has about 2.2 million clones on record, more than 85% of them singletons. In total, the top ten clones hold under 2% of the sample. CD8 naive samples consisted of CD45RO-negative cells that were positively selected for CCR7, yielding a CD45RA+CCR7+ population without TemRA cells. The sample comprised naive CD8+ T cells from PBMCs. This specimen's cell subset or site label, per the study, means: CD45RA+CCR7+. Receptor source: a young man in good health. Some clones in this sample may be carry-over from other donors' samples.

The CDR3 is CASSQVAFQETQYF. The CDR3 DNA reads TGTGCCAGCAGCCAAGTTGCATTTCAAGAGACCCAGTACTTC. The V and J genes are TRBV4-2 and TRBJ2-5; no reliable D call. V was pared by 1 base and J by 2 bases, with 8 bases between. The CDR3 has 14 amino acids. CDR1 is LGHNA, CDR2 YNFKEQ, per germline.

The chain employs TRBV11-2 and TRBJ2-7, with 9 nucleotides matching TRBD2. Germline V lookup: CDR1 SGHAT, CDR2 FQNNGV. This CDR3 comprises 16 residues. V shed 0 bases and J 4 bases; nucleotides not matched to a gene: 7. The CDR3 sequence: CASSLDLGLALYEQYF. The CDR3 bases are TGTGCCAGCAGCTTAGATTTGGGACTAGCCTTGTACGAGCAGTACTTC.

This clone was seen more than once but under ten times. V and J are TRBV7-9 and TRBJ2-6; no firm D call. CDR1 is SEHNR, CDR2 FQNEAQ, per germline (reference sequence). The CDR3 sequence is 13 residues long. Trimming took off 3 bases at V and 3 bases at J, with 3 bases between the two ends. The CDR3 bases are TGTGCCAGCAGCTTGGATGGGGCCAACGTCCTGACTTTC. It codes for CASSLDGANVLTF.

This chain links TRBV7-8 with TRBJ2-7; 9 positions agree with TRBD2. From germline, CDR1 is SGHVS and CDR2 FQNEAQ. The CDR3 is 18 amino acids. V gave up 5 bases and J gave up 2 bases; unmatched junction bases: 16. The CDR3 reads CASSQKREATTVPYEQYF. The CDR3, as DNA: TGTGCCAGCAGCCAAAAGCGGGAGGCTACTACAGTGCCCTACGAGCAGTACTTC.

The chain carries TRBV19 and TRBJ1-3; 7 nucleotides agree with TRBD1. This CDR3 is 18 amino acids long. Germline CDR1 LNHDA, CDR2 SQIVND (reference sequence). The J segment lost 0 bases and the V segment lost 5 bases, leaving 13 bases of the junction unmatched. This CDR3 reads CASSARDRYLLSGNTIYF. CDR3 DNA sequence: TGTGCCAGTAGTGCCCGGGACAGATACCTTCTCTCTGGAAACACCATATATTTT.

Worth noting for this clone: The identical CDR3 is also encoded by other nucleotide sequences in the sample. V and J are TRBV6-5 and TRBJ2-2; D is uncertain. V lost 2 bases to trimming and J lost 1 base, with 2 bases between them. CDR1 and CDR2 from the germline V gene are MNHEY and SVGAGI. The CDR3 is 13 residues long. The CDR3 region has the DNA TGTGCCAGCAGTTACAAGAACACCGGGGAGCTGTTTTTT. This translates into CASSYKNTGELFF.

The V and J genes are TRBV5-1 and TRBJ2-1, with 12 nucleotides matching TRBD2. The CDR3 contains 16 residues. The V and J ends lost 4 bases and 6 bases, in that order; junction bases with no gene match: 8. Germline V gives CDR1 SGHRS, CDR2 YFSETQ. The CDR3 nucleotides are TGCGCCAGCAGCAACGGACTAGCGGGAATTCTCAATGAGCAGTTCTTC. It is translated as CASSNGLAGILNEQFF. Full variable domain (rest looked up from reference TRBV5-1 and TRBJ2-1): KAGVTQTPRYLIKTRGQQVTLSCSPISGHRSVSWYQQTPGQGLQFLFEYFSETQRNKGNFPGRFSGRQFSNSRSEMNVSTLELGDSALYLCASSNGLAGILNEQFFGPGTRLTVL.

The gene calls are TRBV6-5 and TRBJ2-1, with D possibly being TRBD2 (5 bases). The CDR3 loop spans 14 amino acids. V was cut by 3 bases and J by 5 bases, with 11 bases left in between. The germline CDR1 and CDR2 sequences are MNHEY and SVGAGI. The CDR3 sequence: CASSYLEGNNEQFF. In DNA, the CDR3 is TGTGCCAGCAGTTATCTAGAGGGAAACAATGAGCAGTTCTTC.

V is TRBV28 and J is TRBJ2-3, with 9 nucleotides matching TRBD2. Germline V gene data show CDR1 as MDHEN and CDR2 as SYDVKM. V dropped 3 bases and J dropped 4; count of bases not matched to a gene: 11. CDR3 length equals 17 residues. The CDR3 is CASSFSLTSGISDTQYF. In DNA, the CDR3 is TGTGCCAGCAGTTTTTCCCTGACTAGCGGTATTTCAGATACGCAGTATTTT. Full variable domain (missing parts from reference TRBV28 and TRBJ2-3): DVKVTQSSRYLVKRTGEKVFLECVQDMDHENMFWYRQDPGLGLRLIYFSYDVKMKEKGDIPEGYSVSREKKERFSLILESASTNQTSMYLCASSFSLTSGISDTQYFGPGTRLTVL.

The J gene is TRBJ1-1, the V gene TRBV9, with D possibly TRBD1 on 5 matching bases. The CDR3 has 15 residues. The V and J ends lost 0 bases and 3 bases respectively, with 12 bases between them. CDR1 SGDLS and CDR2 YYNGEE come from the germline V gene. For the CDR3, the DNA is TGTGCCAGCAGCGTAGTGCCAGGGCCGGACACTGAAGCTTTCTTT. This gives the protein CASSVVPGPDTEAFF.

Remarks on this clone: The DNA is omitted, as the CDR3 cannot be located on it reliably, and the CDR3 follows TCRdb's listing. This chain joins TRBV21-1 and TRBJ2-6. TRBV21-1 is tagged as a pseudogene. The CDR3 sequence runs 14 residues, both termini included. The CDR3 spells CASSWGSGANVLTF.

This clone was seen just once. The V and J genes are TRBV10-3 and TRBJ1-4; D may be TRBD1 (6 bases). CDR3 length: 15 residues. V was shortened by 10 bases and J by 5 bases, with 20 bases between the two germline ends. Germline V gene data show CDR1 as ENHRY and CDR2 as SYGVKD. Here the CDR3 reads CATRLIGGPNEKLFF. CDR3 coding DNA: TGTGCCACCCGTTTAATTGGGGGCCCGAATGAAAAACTGTTTTTT.

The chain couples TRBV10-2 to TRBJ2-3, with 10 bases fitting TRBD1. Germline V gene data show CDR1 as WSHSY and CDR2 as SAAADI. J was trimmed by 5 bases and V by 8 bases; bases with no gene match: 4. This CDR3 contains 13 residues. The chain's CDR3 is CASDRGPRDTQYF. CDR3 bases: TGCGCCAGCGACAGGGGGCCGCGAGATACGCAGTATTTT.

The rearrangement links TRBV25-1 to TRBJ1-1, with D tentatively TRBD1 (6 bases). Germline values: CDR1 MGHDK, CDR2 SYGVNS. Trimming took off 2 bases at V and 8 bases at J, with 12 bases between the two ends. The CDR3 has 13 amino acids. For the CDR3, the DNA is TGTGCCAGCAGTGAAGTGGGGGCTCGGGAAGCTTTCTTT. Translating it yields CASSEVGAREAFF.

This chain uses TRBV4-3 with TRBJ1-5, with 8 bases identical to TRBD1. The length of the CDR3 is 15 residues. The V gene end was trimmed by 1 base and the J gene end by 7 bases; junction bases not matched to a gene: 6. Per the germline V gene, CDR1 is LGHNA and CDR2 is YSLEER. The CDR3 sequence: CASSQGTGTGQPQHF. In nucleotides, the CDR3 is TGCGCCAGCAGCCAAGGGACAGGGACGGGCCAGCCCCAGCATTTT.

The CDR3 spells CASSPLDRRETQYF. CDR3 coding DNA: TGTGCCAGCAGTCCCTTGGACAGGCGCGAGACCCAGTACTTC. This chain uses TRBV27 with TRBJ2-5; TRBD1 agrees at 7 bases. Looked up from germline, CDR1 is MNHEY and CDR2 is SMNVEV (reference sequence). The CDR3 runs 14 residues. V gave up 5 bases and J gave up 5 bases; unmatched junction bases: 8.

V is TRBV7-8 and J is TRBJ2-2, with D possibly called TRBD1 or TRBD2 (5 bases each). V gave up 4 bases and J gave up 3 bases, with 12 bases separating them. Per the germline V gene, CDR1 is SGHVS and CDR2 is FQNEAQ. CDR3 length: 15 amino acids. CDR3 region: CASSYRGPHTGELFF. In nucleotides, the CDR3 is TGTGCCAGCAGCTATAGGGGACCTCACACCGGGGAGCTGTTTTTT.

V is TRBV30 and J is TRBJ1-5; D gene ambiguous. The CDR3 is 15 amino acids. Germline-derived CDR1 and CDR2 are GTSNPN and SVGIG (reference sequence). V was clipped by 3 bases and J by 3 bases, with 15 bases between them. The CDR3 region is CAWRLWVGLNQPQHF. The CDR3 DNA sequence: TGTGCCTGGAGGCTATGGGTGGGTCTCAATCAGCCCCAGCATTTT. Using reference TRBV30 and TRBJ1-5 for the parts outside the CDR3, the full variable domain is SQTIHQWPATLVQPVGSPLSLECTVEGTSNPNLYWYRQAAGRGLQLLFYSVGIGQISSEVPQNLSASRPQDRQFILSSKKLLLSDSGFYLCAWRLWVGLNQPQHFGDGTRLSIL.

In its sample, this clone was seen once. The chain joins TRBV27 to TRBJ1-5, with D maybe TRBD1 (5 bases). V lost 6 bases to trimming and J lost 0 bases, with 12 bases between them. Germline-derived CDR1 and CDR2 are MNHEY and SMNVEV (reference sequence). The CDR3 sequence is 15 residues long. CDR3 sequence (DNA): TGTGCCAGCAGGGGACTGGGAGTTAGCAATCAGCCCCAGCATTTT. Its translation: CASRGLGVSNQPQHF.

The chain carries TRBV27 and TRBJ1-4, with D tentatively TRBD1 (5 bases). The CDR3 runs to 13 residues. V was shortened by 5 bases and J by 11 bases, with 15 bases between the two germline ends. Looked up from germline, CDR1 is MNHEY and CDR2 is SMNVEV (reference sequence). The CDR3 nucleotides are TGTGCCAGCAGTGAAGGCAGGGTGGGGAAACTGTTTTTT. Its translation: CASSEGRVGKLFF.

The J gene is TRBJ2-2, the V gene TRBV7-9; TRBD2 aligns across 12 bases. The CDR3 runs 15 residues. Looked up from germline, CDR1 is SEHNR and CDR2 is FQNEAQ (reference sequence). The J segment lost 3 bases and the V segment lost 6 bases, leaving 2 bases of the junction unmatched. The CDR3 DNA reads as TGTGCCAGCAGGCTAGCGGGAGGGGACACCGGGGAGCTGTTTTTT. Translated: CASRLAGGDTGELFF. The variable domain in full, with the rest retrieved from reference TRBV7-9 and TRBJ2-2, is DTGVSQNPRHKITKRGQNVTFRCDPISEHNRLYWYRQTLGQGPEFLTYFQNEAQLEKSRLLSDRFSAERPKGSFSTLEIQRTEQGDSAMYLCASRLAGGDTGELFFGEGSRLTVL.

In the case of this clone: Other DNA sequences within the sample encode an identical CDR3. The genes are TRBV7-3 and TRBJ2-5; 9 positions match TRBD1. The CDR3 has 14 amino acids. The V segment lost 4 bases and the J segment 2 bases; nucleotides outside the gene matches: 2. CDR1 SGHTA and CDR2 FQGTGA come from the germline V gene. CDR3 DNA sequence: TGTGCCAGCAGCTCGACAGGGGGTCAAGAGACCCAGTACTTC. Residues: CASSSTGGQETQYF.

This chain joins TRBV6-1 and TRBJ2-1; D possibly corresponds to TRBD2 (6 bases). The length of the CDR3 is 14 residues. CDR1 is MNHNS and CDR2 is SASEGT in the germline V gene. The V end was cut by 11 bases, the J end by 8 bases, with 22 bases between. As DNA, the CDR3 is TGTGCCTCCTCCCGGGACTCCCATCCGGATGAGCAGTTCTTC. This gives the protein CASSRDSHPDEQFF.

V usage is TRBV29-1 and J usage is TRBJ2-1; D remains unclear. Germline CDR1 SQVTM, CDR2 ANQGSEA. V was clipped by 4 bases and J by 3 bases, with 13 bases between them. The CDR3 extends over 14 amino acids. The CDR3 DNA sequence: TGCAGCGTTGTAGGGAAGTTATTCTACAATGAGCAGTTCTTC. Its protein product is CSVVGKLFYNEQFF.

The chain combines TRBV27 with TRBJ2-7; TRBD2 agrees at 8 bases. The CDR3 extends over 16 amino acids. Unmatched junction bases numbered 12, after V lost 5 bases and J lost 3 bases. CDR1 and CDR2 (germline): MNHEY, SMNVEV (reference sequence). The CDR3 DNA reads TGTGCCAGCAGTCTGATCGGGAGGGCCTCAGTCTACGAGCAGTACTTC. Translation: CASSLIGRASVYEQYF.

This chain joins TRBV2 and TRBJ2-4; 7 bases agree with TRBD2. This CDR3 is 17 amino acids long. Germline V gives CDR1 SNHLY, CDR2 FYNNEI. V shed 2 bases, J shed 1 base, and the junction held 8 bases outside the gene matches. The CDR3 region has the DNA TGTGCCAGCAGTGAACCGTTAGAGCGGGACGCCAAAAACATTCAGTACTTC. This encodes CASSEPLERDAKNIQYF.

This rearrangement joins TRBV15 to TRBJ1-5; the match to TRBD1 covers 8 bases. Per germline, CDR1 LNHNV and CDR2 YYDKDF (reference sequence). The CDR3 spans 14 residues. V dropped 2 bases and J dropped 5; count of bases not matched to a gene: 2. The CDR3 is CATSRTGGDQPQHF. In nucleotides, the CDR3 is TGTGCCACCAGCAGAACAGGGGGAGATCAGCCCCAGCATTTT.